This T cell receptor (beta chain) derives from a study of ipilimumab plus nivolumab after autologous stem cell transplantation. Across the whole study: Myeloma patients were high-risk transplant-naive or relapsed within 3 years of first autologous transplant.

Starting 14 to 28 days after autologous transplant, ipilimumab 1 mg/kg was given. Patients got 3 mg/kg IV nivolumab weeks 1, 4, 7, 10, then biweekly through week 26. Notes on the study in general: Authors suggest TCR repertoire, Treg phenotype and gut microbiota support further study.

Germline values: CDR1 MDHEN, CDR2 SYDVKM. This CDR3 region has 15 residues. V shed 4 bases and J shed 0 bases, with 10 bases lying between them. The repertoire was sequenced with immunoSEQ multiplex PCR; TCRdb's copy has only in-frame clones and lacks some. The sample includes over 8,500 clones, around 69% of them seen just once. To note about this clone: Antigen unknown.

The sequences come from PBMCs, collected in a trial of ipilimumab plus nivolumab as post-transplant consolidation. V usage is TRBV28 and J usage is TRBJ1-3, with a possible D match to TRBD1 (5 bases). The source of this sequence is a female donor with multiple myeloma. CDR3 DNA sequence: TGTGCCAGCAGTTCAGGGTTCAGCTCTGGAAACACCATATATTTT. Translating gives CASSSGFSSGNTIYF. Full variable domain (missing parts from reference TRBV28 and TRBJ1-3): DVKVTQSSRYLVKRTGEKVFLECVQDMDHENMFWYRQDPGLGLRLIYFSYDVKMKEKGDIPEGYSVSREKKERFSLILESASTNQTSMYLCASSSGFSSGNTIYFGEGSWLTVV.